The present entry profiles one TCR beta chain with its context. What antigen it recognizes has not been identified. No base quality values were provided; no much bigger clone lies one nucleotide off. Library preparation employed the immunoSEQ multiplex PCR assay. Under the source paper's analysis protocol: To diagnose cytomegalovirus status from the catalog of TCR beta chain sequences, a statistical classification framework was built. TCRdb mirrors the immuneACCESS table, restricted to in-frame sequences. Some clones are absent from its copies; in checked studies, under half trace to an unresolved V gene, and the reason for the others is unknown. The D gene and trimming were derived from the DNA, and the V and J assignments and clone size from that table. A total of 80,000 to 100,000 clones appear in this sample, around 90% of them only once. The ten largest clones capture about 4% of the sample.

Separate from the approximately 670-subject first cohort, the validation cohort of 90 to 150 subjects was the group to which the donors belonged. This specimen belongs to a study of cytomegalovirus exposure and HLA in healthy donors (dated by TCRdb to the late 2010s). The study in broad terms: A later analysis indicated that the 130 or so validation repertoires were generated on the platform also employed for the roughly 730 repertoires of the first cohort. To predict cytomegalovirus infection status, the study brought together high-throughput TCR immunosequencing, statistical association of individual TCRs with disease status, and machine learning. Along with the approximately 700-subject first cohort, a separate validation cohort of 120 different subjects was used. The study was designed to test whether signatures of past pathogen exposure could be identified by cataloging public T cell receptors. Findings and caveats that apply to the study as a whole: In the study, about 150 TCR beta chains were listed as associated with cytomegalovirus. A few of the identified cytomegalovirus-associated TCR beta chains were confirmed in vitro to be specific for cytomegalovirus antigens. A later analysis found that TCRs clustered in the first cohort also tended to co-occur in the approximately 120 validation repertoires, with 94% of cluster scores above 0. The authors suggested that the approach could potentially be generalized to other disease states and immunological phenotypes. A later analysis had no HLA typing for the validation cohort, so co-occurrence there was scored across all 130 or so repertoires. Cytomegalovirus status was reported to be diagnosed by the classifier with high specificity and sensitivity in both the original and validation cohorts. While some public TCRs were present in many individuals, most TCR sequences turned up only very rarely across donors.

Reading the germline V gene gives CDR1 SGDLS and CDR2 YYNGEE. From the cysteine through the phenylalanine, the CDR3 covers 14 amino acids. CDR3 DNA only is kept here, 42 bases in frame from base 1. Trimming removed 3 bases from V and 6 bases from J; the gene matches leave 8 bases unexplained. The receptor was isolated from a woman aged 25 to 39 in good health and CMV-seronegative. The sequencing sample was made of PBMCs. The sequence links TRBV9 to TRBJ1-2, and 7 junctional nucleotides match TRBD1. The CDR3 sequence is CASSATGVGNGYTF. The sequence in DNA is TGTGCCAGCAGCGCAACAGGGGTGGGAAATGGCTACACCTTC.